This T cell receptor (beta chain) was captured by sequencing in a study of read filtering for tumor transcriptome and immune sequencing. Study at large: Revised staging placed under ten patients in R-ISS I, some 17 in II, six or seven in III. After DNase treatment, RNA was made into whole-transcriptome libraries.

V shed 4 bases and J shed 0 bases, with 16 bases lying between them. The CDR3 runs to 16 residues. Germline V gene data show CDR1 as SGHRS and CDR2 as YFSETQ. Whole-study findings and limits: Without single-read clonotypes, shared clonotype proportions correlated more between IR-seq and RNA-seq.

As for this clonotype: Its specificity is not known.

The library was built from approximately 400 ng RNA with molecular barcoded adaptors for alpha/delta and beta/gamma chains. MiXCR, applied by TCRdb to the reads, yields one record per CDR3 protein. Of approximately 43,000 distinct CDR3 sequences listed, around 15% are singletons. The origin of this receptor is a donor over 35 with multiple myeloma. The source material was a population of CD138-negative cells sorted from bone marrow. The chain is built from TRBV5-1 and TRBJ1-1; TRBD1 might be the D (5 bases). CDR3 amino acids: CASSQGSTNMNTEAFF. DNA of the CDR3: TGCGCCAGCAGCCAGGGATCGACGAACATGAACACTGAAGCTTTCTTT.